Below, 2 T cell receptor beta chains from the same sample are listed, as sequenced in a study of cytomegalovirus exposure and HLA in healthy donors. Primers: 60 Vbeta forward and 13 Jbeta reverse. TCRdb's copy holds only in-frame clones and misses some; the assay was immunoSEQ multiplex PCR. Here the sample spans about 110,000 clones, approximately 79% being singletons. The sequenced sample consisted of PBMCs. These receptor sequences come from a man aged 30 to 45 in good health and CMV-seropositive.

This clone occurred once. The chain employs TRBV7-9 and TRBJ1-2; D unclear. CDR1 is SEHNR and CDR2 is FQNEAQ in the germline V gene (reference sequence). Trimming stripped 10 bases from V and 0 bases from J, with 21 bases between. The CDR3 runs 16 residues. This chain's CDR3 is CAIPLVGHSSNYGYTF. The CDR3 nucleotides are TGTGCCATCCCACTTGTGGGCCATTCCTCTAACTATGGCTACACCTTC.

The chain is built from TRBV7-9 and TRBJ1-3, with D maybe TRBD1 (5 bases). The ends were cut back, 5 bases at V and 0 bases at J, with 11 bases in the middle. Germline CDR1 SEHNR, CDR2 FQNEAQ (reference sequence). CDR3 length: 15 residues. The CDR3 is CASSPDIDSGNTIYF. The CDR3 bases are TGTGCCAGCAGCCCGGACATCGACTCTGGAAACACCATATATTTT.